One and the same sample provided the 24 T cell receptor beta chains below, sequenced in a study of blood T cell repertoires in COVID-19. Sequenced by immunoSEQ multiplex PCR; TCRdb stores in-frame clones only, minus some. Of around 63,000 clones listed, around 81% are singletons. Sequenced sample: peripheral blood. These TCRs come from a woman older than 75 with active or convalescent COVID-19.

This sequence joins TRBV18 and TRBJ2-3, with D perhaps TRBD2 (5 bases). The CDR3 is 15 residues long. V lost 2 bases, J lost 3 bases, and 12 bases lay in between. Germline assignment: CDR1 KGHSH and CDR2 LQKENI. CDR3 nucleotide sequence: TGTGCCAGCTCACCATCGGAGGTTGGGACAGATACGCAGTATTTT. Its protein is CASSPSEVGTDTQYF.

V usage is TRBV7-2 and J usage is TRBJ2-1, with D possibly matching TRBD1 (5 bases). CDR1 is SGHTA, CDR2 FQGNSA, per germline. This CDR3 spans 15 amino acids. Trimming cost V 2 bases and J 8 bases, with 16 bases left between them. This CDR3 is CASSLLGQKGHEQFF. The CDR3 region has the DNA TGTGCCAGCAGCTTACTTGGGCAGAAGGGGCATGAGCAGTTCTTC.

V and J are TRBV5-6 and TRBJ2-5, with D possibly matching TRBD2 (6 bases). The CDR3 is 17 residues long. Germline CDR1 and CDR2: SGHDT and YYEEEE. V dropped 6 bases and J dropped 4 bases, with 25 bases sitting between them. CDR3: CASTPGGGDLAGETQYF. Here the CDR3 DNA reads TGTGCCAGCACCCCTGGTGGCGGGGACCTCGCGGGAGAGACCCAGTACTTC.

V usage is TRBV7-2 and J usage is TRBJ1-1, with D perhaps matching TRBD1 (6 bases). Germline CDR1 SGHTA, CDR2 FQGNSA. The CDR3 extends over 13 amino acids. The ends were cut back, 5 bases at V and 8 bases at J, with 15 bases in the middle. The CDR3 loop is CASSARIGGEAFF. In DNA form, the CDR3 reads TGTGCCAGCAGCGCTAGGATAGGGGGAGAAGCTTTCTTT. Full variable domain (outside the CDR3, taken from reference TRBV7-2 and TRBJ1-1): GAGVSQSPSNKVTEKGKDVELRCDPISGHTALYWYRQSLGQGLEFLIYFQGNSAPDKSGLPSDRFSAERTGGSVSTLTIQRTQQEDSAVYLCASSARIGGEAFFGQGTRLTVV.

V and J are TRBV11-2 and TRBJ1-1; tentatively, D is TRBD1 (6 bases). The CDR3 loop spans 15 amino acids. The germline V gene encodes CDR1 SGHAT and CDR2 FQNNGV. The germline V and J ends were trimmed by 4 bases and 5 bases, with 17 bases remaining between them. CDR3 amino acids: CASSYEGGSRTEAFF. Written as DNA, the CDR3 is TGTGCCAGCAGCTACGAAGGGGGATCCAGAACTGAAGCTTTCTTT.

The gene calls are TRBV19 and TRBJ2-1; 7 nucleotides agree with TRBD1. The CDR3 extends over 15 amino acids. The germline V gene encodes CDR1 LNHDA and CDR2 SQIVND (reference sequence). J was trimmed by 3 bases and V by 7 bases; bases with no gene match: 9. Here the CDR3 reads CASTPGGRYYNEQFF. For the CDR3, the DNA is TGTGCCAGTACCCCAGGGGGTAGATACTACAATGAGCAGTTCTTC.

The gene calls are TRBV10-3 and TRBJ1-2, with D perhaps matching TRBD1 (6 bases). This CDR3 is 15 amino acids long. The V and J ends lost 1 base and 4 bases respectively, with 13 bases between them. The germline CDR1 and CDR2 sequences are ENHRY and SYGVKD. CDR3 coding DNA: TGTGCCATCAGTGAGTGGGGGAGGGGGGCCTATGGCTACACCTTC. Its translation: CAISEWGRGAYGYTF.

In its sample, this clone was seen once. The chain combines TRBV5-1 with TRBJ1-1; no reliable D call. Germline V CDR1 and CDR2: SGHRS, YFSETQ. The germline V and J ends were trimmed by 7 bases and 5 bases, with 9 bases remaining between them. The CDR3 has 11 residues. The CDR3 protein is CASRGETEAFF. CDR3 sequence (DNA): TGCGCCAGCCGCGGGGAGACTGAAGCTTTCTTT. Combining the CDR3 with reference TRBV5-1 and TRBJ1-1 gives the whole variable domain KAGVTQTPRYLIKTRGQQVTLSCSPISGHRSVSWYQQTPGQGLQFLFEYFSETQRNKGNFPGRFSGRQFSNSRSEMNVSTLELGDSALYLCASRGETEAFFGQGTRLTVV.

The chain uses TRBV10-2 and TRBJ2-1; D might be TRBD1 (5 bases). Germline loops: CDR1 WSHSY, CDR2 SAAADI. Trimming stripped 3 bases from V and 4 bases from J, with 10 bases between. This CDR3 is built from 14 residues. Here the CDR3 reads CASSEYRIYNEQFF. CDR3 DNA sequence: TGCGCCAGCAGTGAATACAGGATATACAATGAGCAGTTCTTC.

The V and J genes are TRBV7-9 and TRBJ1-2; no clear D gene. The CDR3 extends over 13 amino acids. Deletions cut 5 bases from V and 1 base from J, with 8 bases between. Germline CDR1 reads SEHNR; CDR2 reads FQNEAQ (reference sequence). The CDR3 bases are TGTGCCAGCAGCCTAGACATTAACTATGGCTACACCTTC. Protein: CASSLDINYGYTF. Together with reference TRBV7-9 and TRBJ1-2, the CDR3 gives the full variable domain: DTGVSQNPRHKITKRGQNVTFRCDPISEHNRLYWYRQTLGQGPEFLTYFQNEAQLEKSRLLSDRFSAERPKGSFSTLEIQRTEQGDSAMYLCASSLDINYGYTFGSGTRLTVV.

The J gene is TRBJ1-1, the V gene TRBV7-9; a weak D match, TRBD1 (6 bases). Germline V gene data show CDR1 as SEHNR and CDR2 as FQNEAQ (reference sequence). Trimming shortened V by 1 base and J by 2 bases, and 8 bases separated the two germline ends. This CDR3 is built from 14 residues. CDR3 sequence: CASSLGTANTEAFF. Here the CDR3 DNA reads TGTGCCAGCAGCTTAGGGACAGCCAACACTGAAGCTTTCTTT.

The genes are TRBV15 and TRBJ2-7, with 7 nucleotides matching TRBD2. Germline CDR1 LNHNV, CDR2 YYDKDF (reference sequence). J gave up 2 bases and V 6 bases, and 10 bases lay outside the gene matches. The CDR3 loop spans 15 amino acids. Here the CDR3 reads CATRPAGDGTYEQYF. In DNA, the CDR3 is TGTGCCACCAGGCCGGCGGGGGACGGTACCTACGAGCAGTACTTC.

This sequence joins TRBV7-8 and TRBJ2-2, with D uncertain. V lost 8 bases, J lost 3 bases, and 13 bases lay in between. This CDR3 comprises 14 residues. Germline CDR1 is SGHVS and CDR2 is FQNEAQ. CDR3 residues: CASLPSGYTGELFF. The CDR3, as DNA: TGTGCCAGCTTGCCATCCGGTTACACCGGGGAGCTGTTTTTT.

The chain combines TRBV7-3 with TRBJ1-1, with D maybe TRBD1 (6 bases). The CDR3 covers 15 residues. Germline loops: CDR1 SGHTA, CDR2 FQGTGA. Trimming removed 1 base from V and 1 base from J, with 10 bases in between. The CDR3 sequence: CASSLMARGNTEAFF. Written as DNA, the CDR3 is TGTGCCAGCAGCTTAATGGCCAGGGGGAACACTGAAGCTTTCTTT. The full variable domain, completed using reference TRBV7-3 and TRBJ1-1, is GAGVSQTPSNKVTEKGKYVELRCDPISGHTALYWYRQSLGQGPEFLIYFQGTGAADDSGLPNDRFFAVRPEGSVSTLKIQRTERGDSAVYLCASSLMARGNTEAFFGQGTRLTVV.

The V gene is TRBV5-1, the J gene TRBJ1-1, with a tentative D call TRBD1 (6 bases). CDR1 and CDR2 (germline): SGHRS, YFSETQ. V lost 1 base, J lost 1 base, and 8 bases lay in between. This CDR3 has 14 amino acids. The CDR3 spells CASSLQTGNTEAFF. CDR3 nucleotides: TGCGCCAGCAGCTTGCAGACAGGGAACACTGAAGCTTTCTTT.

The chain couples TRBV19 to TRBJ1-2; the match to TRBD1 covers 7 bases. CDR3 length: 12 amino acids. Trimming removed 9 bases from V and 6 bases from J; junction bases left unmatched: 7. Germline V gene lookup returns CDR1 LNHDA and CDR2 SQIVND (reference sequence). Here the CDR3 DNA reads TGTGCCAGCAGGACAGGAAGAGATGGCTACACCTTC. This gives the protein CASRTGRDGYTF.

The chain uses TRBV2 and TRBJ1-1; D unclear. Deletions cut 6 bases from V and 2 bases from J, with 7 bases between. The germline V gene has CDR1 SNHLY and CDR2 FYNNEI. This CDR3 has 12 amino acids. CDR3: CASRQANTEAFF. The DNA for the CDR3 is TGTGCCAGCAGGCAAGCTAACACTGAAGCTTTCTTT.

The chain joins TRBV29-1 to TRBJ2-2, with 7 bases aligning to TRBD1. CDR1 and CDR2 (germline): SQVTM, ANQGSEA. The CDR3 is 15 amino acids. Trimming took 6 bases from V and 0 from J; bases not matched to a gene: 7. The CDR3 coding sequence is TGCAGCGTGATAACAGGGGCTTCGAACACCGGGGAGCTGTTTTTT. Amino acids: CSVITGASNTGELFF.

The rearrangement uses TRBV7-3 and TRBJ2-2; 14 nucleotides agree with TRBD2. Germline V gene lookup returns CDR1 SGHTA and CDR2 FQGTGA. V was clipped by 5 bases and J by 6 bases; unmatched bases: 5. The length of the CDR3 is 16 residues. CDR3 sequence reads: CASSLGLAGAAGELFF. The CDR3 DNA is TGTGCCAGCAGCCTGGGACTAGCGGGGGCCGCCGGGGAGCTGTTTTTT.

The gene calls are TRBV10-3 and TRBJ1-5; TRBD1 matches 7 bases. The CDR3 is 13 residues long. The trim removed 6 bases at V and 4 bases at J, leaving 3 bases unmatched. In germline, CDR1 is ENHRY, CDR2 SYGVKD. CDR3 sequence reads: CAISGTDNQPQHF. CDR3 DNA sequence: TGTGCCATCAGCGGGACAGATAATCAGCCCCAGCATTTT.

This clone was detected a few times. V is TRBV4-3 and J is TRBJ1-2; TRBD1 aligns across 9 bases. Per germline, CDR1 LGHNA and CDR2 YSLEER. The CDR3 totals 15 residues. The V gene end was trimmed by 1 base and the J gene end by 5 bases; junction bases not matched to a gene: 5. In nucleotides, the CDR3 is TGCGCCAGCAGCCAAGGGGACAGGGCCATATATGGCTACACCTTC. Its translation: CASSQGDRAIYGYTF.

This chain connects TRBV27 to TRBJ1-6; unclear D gene. The V end lost 0 bases, the J end lost 6 bases, and 9 bases lay between the germline ends. The CDR3 is 15 residues long. Germline V gene sequence: CDR1 MNHEY, CDR2 SMNVEV (reference sequence). The CDR3 here is CASSLSTGINSPLHF. CDR3 coding DNA: TGTGCCAGCAGTTTATCAACGGGGATTAATTCACCCCTCCACTTT.

The chain links TRBV18 to TRBJ2-1; 7 bases match TRBD1. CDR3 length equals 15 residues. Germline V gene lookup returns CDR1 KGHSH and CDR2 LQKENI. V was clipped by 4 bases and J by 2 bases; unmatched bases: 5. CDR3 in DNA: TGTGCCAGCTCACTTGACAGGGTCCCCTACAATGAGCAGTTCTTC. It yields the protein CASSLDRVPYNEQFF.

The chain employs TRBV5-4 and TRBJ2-3, with 9 bases lining up with TRBD1. The V and J ends lost 6 bases and 1 base, in that order; junction bases with no gene match: 9. Germline V CDR1 and CDR2: SGHNT, YYREEE (reference sequence). This CDR3 comprises 16 residues. The CDR3 is CASNRETGGGTDTQYF. In DNA, the CDR3 is TGTGCCAGCAACAGGGAAACAGGGGGCGGCACAGATACGCAGTATTTT.